Included here is one T cell receptor beta chain sequence, with context. The antigen remains undetermined. The data derive from a study of T cells in Graves' hyperthyroidism and ophthalmopathy. On the basis of clinical symptoms, serum thyroxine and TRAb, thyroid ultrasound and orbital computed tomography, diagnoses were made. PBMCs stemmed from under 11 ml fresh peripheral blood. The study's findings and limits: Most clonotypes expanded in the thyroid (above 0.001) were also present in blood.

Amplification yielded TCR beta CDR3 regions, with RNA transcripts as the source. HTBI primers drove first-round RT-PCR of the TCR CDR3. TCRdb fed the multiplex PCR reads into MiXCR, producing one record per CDR3 protein. The profile covers hundreds of thousands of distinct CDR3 sequences, with 16% appearing a single time and about 18% taken by the ten largest. Sequences were obtained from blood. The TCR sequence derives from a young woman with Graves' hyperthyroidism.

CDR3 protein: CASGLAGKGETQYF. The CDR3 DNA is TGTGCCAGCGGACTAGCGGGAAAAGGGGAGACCCAGTACTTC. This sequence joins TRBV6-2 or TRBV6-3 and TRBJ2-5, with 12 bases that match TRBD2. This CDR3 contains 14 residues. Germline lookup yields CDR1 MNHEY and CDR2 SVGEGT. J was trimmed by 5 bases and V by 8 bases; bases with no gene match: 6.